These T cell receptor beta chains were read from a single sample in a study of cytomegalovirus exposure and HLA in healthy donors. Some clones are missing from TCRdb's copy, which holds only in-frame ones; the method was immunoSEQ multiplex PCR. This table holds 150,000 to 200,000 clones, around four fifths found once. Input material: PBMCs. The receptor source for this set is a man aged 30 to 39 in good health and CMV-seropositive. Each CDR3 is given with its conserved first and last residue. A D gene is named only where the DNA matches it firmly. Some rows have no size entry. The others give once, few or many, or a class for an expanded clone.

size	J	V	D	CDR3	DNA
-	TRBJ2-7	TRBV6-6	-	CASSYMQGPYEQYF	TGTGCCAGCAGTTACATGCAGGGTCCCTACGAGCAGTACTTC
-	TRBJ2-2	TRBV30	TRBD2	CAWSYLWGGNTGELFF	TGTGCCTGGAGCTATCTATGGGGGGGGAACACCGGGGAGCTGTTTTTT
-	TRBJ2-3	TRBV11-1	-	CASSLTSGDVDTQYF	TGTGCCAGCAGCTTGACGAGCGGCGATGTCGATACGCAGTATTTT
once	TRBJ2-1	TRBV25-1	-	CASSIGANEQFF	TGTGCCAGCAGCATTGGGGCCAATGAGCAGTTCTTC
-	TRBJ2-7	TRBV7-2	TRBD2	CASSLTGGSYEQYF	TGTGCCAGCAGCTTAACGGGGGGCTCCTACGAGCAGTACTTC
-	TRBJ2-2	TRBV7-3	-	CASSLQPGHNTGELFF	TGTGCCAGCAGCTTACAGCCGGGACATAACACCGGGGAGCTGTTTTTT
-	TRBJ1-2	TRBV5-5	TRBD1	CASSPPGGGYGYTF	TGTGCCAGCAGCCCCCCAGGGGGCGGGTATGGCTACACCTTC
-	TRBJ2-7	TRBV19	TRBD1	CASSSQGASYEQYF	TGTGCCAGTAGTTCACAGGGGGCCTCATACGAGCAGTACTTC
-	TRBJ2-2	TRBV7-3	TRBD2	CASGGTSVTGELFF	TGTGCCAGCGGGGGGACTAGCGTTACCGGGGAGCTGTTTTTT
-	TRBJ2-7	TRBV7-2	TRBD1	CASRPPGQGQYEQYF	TGTGCCAGCAGGCCACCGGGACAGGGGCAATACGAGCAGTACTTC
-	TRBJ2-7	TRBV7-9	TRBD1	CASSSEGQGQYF	TGTGCCAGCAGCTCAGAAGGACAGGGGCAGTACTTC
-	TRBJ2-5	TRBV2	-	CASSYSGETQYF	TGTGCCAGCAGTTACAGCGGGGAGACCCAGTACTTC
-	TRBJ1-1	TRBV11-2	TRBD1	CASSDWTGVSDTEAFF	TGTGCCAGCAGCGACTGGACAGGCGTTTCGGACACTGAAGCTTTCTTT
-	TRBJ1-1	TRBV5-1	-	CASSNQSGVTEAFF	TGCGCCAGCAGCAACCAATCGGGGGTCACTGAAGCTTTCTTT
-	TRBJ2-2	TRBV7-9	-	CASSTGAGELFF	TGTGCCAGCAGCACCGGGGCCGGGGAGCTGTTTTTT
-	TRBJ1-2	TRBV4-1	-	CASSQASGNYGYTF	TGCGCCAGCAGCCAAGCTTCAGGGAACTATGGCTACACCTTC
once	TRBJ1-5	TRBV6-6	TRBD1	CASGTGGRGPQHF	TGTGCCAGTGGAACAGGGGGCCGAGGGCCCCAGCATTTT
-	TRBJ2-1	TRBV5-1	-	CASSWGDFSNEQFF	TGCGCCAGCAGCTGGGGGGACTTCTCAAATGAGCAGTTCTTC
-	TRBJ1-5	TRBV7-2	-	CASSLGGGQPQHF	TGTGCCAGCAGCTTAGGGGGGGGGCAGCCCCAGCATTTT
-	TRBJ1-6	TRBV2	-	CASSDWAGAVGNSPLHF	TGTGCCAGCAGTGATTGGGCAGGGGCGGTAGGTAATTCACCCCTCCACTTT
-	TRBJ2-7	TRBV5-1	TRBD1	CASSLDKTGQASYEQYF	TGCGCCAGCAGCTTGGATAAGACCGGACAGGCCTCCTACGAGCAGTACTTC
-	TRBJ1-5	TRBV5-1	-	CASSLESGSNQPQHF	TGCGCCAGCAGCTTGGAGTCAGGTAGCAATCAGCCCCAGCATTTT